The clone carrying this T cell receptor (beta chain) was counted once. What it binds is unknown. The data originate from a study of cytomegalovirus exposure and HLA in healthy donors. Findings and caveats of the study: In an earlier analysis, most TCR beta V segments were productive about 87% or about 30% of the time.

This PCR relied on a set of 60 Vbeta primers and 13 Jbeta primers. The repertoire was sequenced with immunoSEQ multiplex PCR; TCRdb's copy has only in-frame clones and lacks some. The sample has around 210,000 clones; roughly 77% are singletons. Germline V gene data show CDR1 as ENHRY and CDR2 as SYGVKD. Trimming removed 7 bases from V and 8 bases from J, with 14 bases in between. CDR3 size: 12 residues. The clonotype originates from a male donor in good health and CMV-seropositive. The material sequenced was PBMCs. This rearrangement joins TRBV10-3 to TRBJ1-2, with TRBD1 as a possible D gene (6 bases). The CDR3 sequence: CAINQGLEGYTF. CDR3 coding DNA: TGTGCCATCAACCAGGGGCTAGAGGGCTACACCTTC.